This entry describes one T cell receptor (beta chain). One end of the junction varies from germline; a read error may be responsible. Germline V gives CDR1 MNHEY, CDR2 SMNVEV (reference sequence). The CDR3 contains 14 residues. The data are from a study of CD8+CD57+ T cells in acquired aplastic anemia. The study profiled TCR beta VDJ and CDR3 using genomic DNA as template. TCRdb ran MiXCR on the reads and lists one entry per CDR3 protein. The sample consists of around 170,000 distinct CDR3 sequences, 46% of them appearing once. The specimen sequenced was sorted CD4+, CD8+, or CD8+CD57+ T cells (not recorded which) from PBMCs. This rearrangement joins TRBV27 to TRBJ2-7, with 7 bases matching TRBD2. The sequence derives from a human donor in good health. CDR3 coding DNA: TGTGCCAGCAGCCAATGGGGGGGAACCTACGAGCAGCACTTC. It specifies CASSQWGGTYEQHF.